This entry features one T cell receptor (beta chain) sequence. This entry is derived from a study of OX40 agonist ivuxolimab in advanced cancers. Study at large: Males comprised 82.7% of the group, whose mean age was approximately 60 years (range roughly 23 to 80).

The protocol was immunoSEQ multiplex PCR, while the TCRdb copy is restricted to in-frame clones and leaves out a portion. The sample gives some 80,000 clones, approximately 87% of which show up once; around 0.56% is in the top ten. Blood got drawn at baseline, again on cycle 4 day 1, and then on cycle 7 day 1. The sequencing here drew on CD4+ or CD8+ T cells sorted from blood, taken in a trial of the OX40 agonist ivuxolimab. This receptor was obtained from an adult with an advanced solid tumor such as melanoma, head and neck, liver or kidney cancer.

This CDR3 reads CASSIDNRGIHTDTQYF. The DNA of the CDR3 is TGTGCCAGTAGTATAGACAACAGGGGGATCCACACAGATACGCAGTATTTT. The rearrangement links TRBV19 to TRBJ2-3; 8 nucleotides line up with TRBD1. The ends lost 0 bases at V and 2 bases at J; junction bases unmatched: 7. This CDR3 comprises 17 residues. CDR1 and CDR2 from the germline V gene are LNHDA and SQIVND (reference sequence).